These T cell receptor beta chains were read from a single sample in a study of OX40 agonist ivuxolimab in advanced cancers. Libraries were prepared by immunoSEQ multiplex PCR; TCRdb keeps only in-frame clonotypes and omits some of them. In the table there are over 55,000 clones, roughly nine tenths of which are singletons. The material was CD4+ or CD8+ T cells sorted from blood, obtained in a trial of the OX40 agonist ivuxolimab. The receptors here all came from an adult with an advanced solid tumor such as melanoma, head and neck, liver or kidney cancer. Both conserved end residues are part of each CDR3. The D gene is left open where the match is weak. Size is omitted from some rows. Given values are once, few, many or a class for expanded clones.

v_gene	d_gene	j_gene	abundance	CDR3nt	CDR3aa
TRBV7-9	TRBD2	TRBJ2-1	.	TGTGCCAGCAGCCCCCAACTAGCGGGGGACAATGAGCAGTTCTTC	CASSPQLAGDNEQFF
TRBV19	TRBD2	TRBJ2-7	.	TGTGCCAGTAGCGGGAGGGGGTCCTACGAGCAGTACTTC	CASSGRGSYEQYF
TRBV5-1	.	TRBJ2-4	.	TGCGCCAGCAGCCCGGGATTTGACAGAGCCAAAAACATTCAGTACTTC	CASSPGFDRAKNIQYF
TRBV28	.	TRBJ1-1	.	TGTGCCAGCAGTTTACATCCGAACACTGAAGCTTTCTTT	CASSLHPNTEAFF
TRBV27	.	TRBJ2-5	.	TGTGCCAGCAGCCTGACGGGCTTCTCTGGGACCCAGTACTTC	CASSLTGFSGTQYF
TRBV11-2	TRBD1	TRBJ1-4	.	TGTGCCAGCAGTAAGGACAGGGGGCCTGAAAAACTGTTTTTT	CASSKDRGPEKLFF
TRBV18	TRBD2	TRBJ2-7	once	TGTGCCAGCTCACCGGGACTAGCGAATTACGAGCAGTACTTC	CASSPGLANYEQYF
TRBV5-1	TRBD1	TRBJ1-5	once	TGCGCCAGCAGCATTGGGACAGGGGTGGATCAGCCCCAGCATTTT	CASSIGTGVDQPQHF
TRBV6-7	TRBD2	TRBJ2-3	.	TGTGCCAGCAGGTCCGATCGCGGGAGGTGGGAAGATACGCAGTATTTT	CASRSDRGRWEDTQYF
TRBV7-9	.	TRBJ1-3	.	TGTGCCAGCAGCTTTTACTCCTCTGGAAACACCATATATTTT	CASSFYSSGNTIYF
TRBV6-5	.	TRBJ1-5	.	TGTGCCAGCAGTTTTAGCCCCCACGGCAGCAATCAGCCCCAGCATTTT	CASSFSPHGSNQPQHF
TRBV6-1	.	TRBJ1-1	.	TGTGCCAGCAGTTCGGAGGAGGCTTTCTTT	CASSSEEAFF
TRBV10-1	.	TRBJ1-2	.	TGCGCCAGCAGGAACAGGAGCTACTATGGCTACACCTTC	CASRNRSYYGYTF
TRBV2	TRBD1	TRBJ2-2	.	TGTGCCAGCAGTAAACAGGGGACCGGGGAGCTGTTTTTT	CASSKQGTGELFF
TRBV19	.	TRBJ1-5	.	TGTGCCAGTAGTATAGTTCGGGACGTTTATAGCAATCAGCCCCAGCATTTT	CASSIVRDVYSNQPQHF
TRBV13	.	TRBJ1-3	once	TGTGCCAGCAGCTCACCGAGGAGTGGAAACACCATATATTTT	CASSSPRSGNTIYF
TRBV10-3	.	TRBJ2-3	once	TGTGCCATCAGTTCTTCTAGCACAGATACGCAGTATTTT	CAISSSSTDTQYF
TRBV18	.	TRBJ2-3	.	TGTGCCAGCTCTATAACGGCCGCAGATACGCAGTATTTT	CASSITAADTQYF
TRBV11-3	TRBD2	TRBJ2-2	.	TGTGCCAGCAGCTTAGATGGGACTAGCGTCACCGGGGAGCTGTTTTTT	CASSLDGTSVTGELFF
TRBV5-1	.	TRBJ1-1	.	TGCGCCAGCAGCTTCGGGGGACACTTGAACACTGAAGCTTTCTTT	CASSFGGHLNTEAFF
TRBV19	TRBD1	TRBJ1-4	.	TGTGCCAGTAGTATGAGGAGGACAGGGTTTAGGGTTAATGAAAAACTGTTTTTT	CASSMRRTGFRVNEKLFF
TRBV5-6	.	TRBJ2-3	once	TGTGCCAGCAGCTCCGCGGACGGATTCTACACAGATACGCAGTATTTT	CASSSADGFYTDTQYF
TRBV5-1	TRBD2	TRBJ2-5	.	TGCGCCAGCAGCTTAGGATCTAGCGGGATCTTGGAGACCCAGTACTTC	CASSLGSSGILETQYF
TRBV10-3	TRBD2	TRBJ2-3	.	TGTGCCATCAGGAATAGCGGGGGGGCAGATACGCAGTATTTT	CAIRNSGGADTQYF
TRBV5-1	.	TRBJ2-3	.	TGCGCCAGCCGAAGCGGTAGCACAGATACGCAGTATTTT	CASRSGSTDTQYF
TRBV4-2	.	TRBJ2-1	.	TGTGCCAGCAGCCCTTGGAGGGTGAGCTCCTACAATGAGCAGTTCTTC	CASSPWRVSSYNEQFF
TRBV7-2	TRBD2	TRBJ2-1	.	TGTGCCAGCAGCCCCGGGGGGGGAGAGCAGTTCTTC	CASSPGGGEQFF
TRBV5-4	TRBD1	TRBJ1-2	.	TGTGCCAGCAGCTACCCGGGACAGGGAGAGAGGGACTATGGCTACACCTTC	CASSYPGQGERDYGYTF
TRBV12-5	.	TRBJ2-1	.	TGTGCTAGTGGTTTGACTAGTAATGAGCAGTTCTTC	CASGLTSNEQFF
TRBV19	TRBD2	TRBJ2-7	once	TGTGCCAGTAGTCCTACTAGCGGGACTATCTACGAGCAGTACTTC	CASSPTSGTIYEQYF
TRBV6-1	.	TRBJ2-5	.	TGTGCCAGCCTTAGCTGGGGCGGGGAGACCCAGTACTTC	CASLSWGGETQYF
TRBV7-2	.	TRBJ1-2	.	TGTGCCAGCAGCGGGACGGCCTATGGCTACACCTTC	CASSGTAYGYTF